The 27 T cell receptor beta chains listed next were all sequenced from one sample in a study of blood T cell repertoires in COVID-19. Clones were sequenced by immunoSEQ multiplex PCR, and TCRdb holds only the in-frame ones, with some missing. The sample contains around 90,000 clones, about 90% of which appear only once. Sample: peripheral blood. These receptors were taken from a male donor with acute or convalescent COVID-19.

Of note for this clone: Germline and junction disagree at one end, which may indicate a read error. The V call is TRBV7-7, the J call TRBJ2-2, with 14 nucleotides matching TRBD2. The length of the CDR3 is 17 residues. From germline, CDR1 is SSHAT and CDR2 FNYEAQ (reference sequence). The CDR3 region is CASSSGLAGANTGELFF. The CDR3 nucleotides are TGTGCTAGCAGCTCGGGACTAGCGGGGGCCAACACCGGGGAGCTGTTTTTT. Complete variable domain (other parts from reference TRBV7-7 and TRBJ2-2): GAGVSQSPRYKVTKRGQDVTLRCDPISSHATLYWYQQALGQGPEFLTYFNYEAQPDKSGLPSDRFSAERPEGSISTLTIQRTEQRDSAMYRCASSSGLAGANTGELFFGEGSRLTVL.

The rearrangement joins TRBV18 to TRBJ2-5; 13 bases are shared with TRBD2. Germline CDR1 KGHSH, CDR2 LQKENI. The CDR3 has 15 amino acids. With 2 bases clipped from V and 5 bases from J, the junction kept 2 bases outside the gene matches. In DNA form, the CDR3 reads TGTGCCAGCTCACCAGAGGGACTAGCGGGGGAGACCCAGTACTTC. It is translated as CASSPEGLAGETQYF.

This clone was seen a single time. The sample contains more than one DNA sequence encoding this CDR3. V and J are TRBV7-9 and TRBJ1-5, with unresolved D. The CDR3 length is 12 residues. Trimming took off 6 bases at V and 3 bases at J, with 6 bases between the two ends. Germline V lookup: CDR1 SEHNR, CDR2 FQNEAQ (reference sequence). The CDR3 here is CASSFSNQPQHF. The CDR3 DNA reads TGTGCCAGCAGTTTCTCCAATCAGCCCCAGCATTTT.

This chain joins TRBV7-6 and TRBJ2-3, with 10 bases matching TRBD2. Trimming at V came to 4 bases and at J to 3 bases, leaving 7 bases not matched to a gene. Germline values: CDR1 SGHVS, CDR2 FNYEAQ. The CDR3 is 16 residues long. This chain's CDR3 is CASSSLAGLATDTQYF. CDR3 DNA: TGTGCCAGCAGCTCCCTGGCGGGACTAGCGACAGATACGCAGTATTTT.

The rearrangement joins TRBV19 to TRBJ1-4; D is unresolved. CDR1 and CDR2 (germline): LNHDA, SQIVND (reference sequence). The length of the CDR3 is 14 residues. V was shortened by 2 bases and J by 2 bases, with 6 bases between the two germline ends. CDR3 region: CASSIPVTNEKLFF. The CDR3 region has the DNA TGTGCCAGTAGTATACCCGTGACTAATGAAAAACTGTTTTTT.

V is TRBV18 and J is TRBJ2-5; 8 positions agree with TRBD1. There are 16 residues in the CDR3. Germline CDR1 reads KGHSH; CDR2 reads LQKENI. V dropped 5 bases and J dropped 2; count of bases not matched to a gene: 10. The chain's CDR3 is CASSTWTGNGQETQYF. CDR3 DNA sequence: TGTGCCAGCTCAACCTGGACAGGGAACGGGCAAGAGACCCAGTACTTC. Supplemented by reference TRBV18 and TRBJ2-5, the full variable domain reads NAGVMQNPRHLVRRRGQEARLRCSPMKGHSHVYWYRQLPEEGLKFMVYLQKENIIDESGMPKERFSAEFPKEGPSILRIQQVVRGDSAAYFCASSTWTGNGQETQYFGPGTRLLVL.

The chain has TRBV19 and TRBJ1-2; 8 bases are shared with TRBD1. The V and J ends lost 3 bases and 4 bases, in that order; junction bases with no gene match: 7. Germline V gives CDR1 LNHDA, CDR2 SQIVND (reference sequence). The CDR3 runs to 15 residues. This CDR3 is CASSIGQGEAYGYTF. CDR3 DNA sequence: TGTGCCAGTAGTATCGGACAGGGTGAAGCCTATGGCTACACCTTC.

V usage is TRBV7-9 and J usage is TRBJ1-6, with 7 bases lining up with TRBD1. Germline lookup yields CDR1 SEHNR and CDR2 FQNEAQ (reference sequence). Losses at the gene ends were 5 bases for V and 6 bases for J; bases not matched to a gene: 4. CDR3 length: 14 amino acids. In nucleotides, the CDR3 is TGTGCCAGCAGCCCCGGGACAGCTAATTCACCCCTCCACTTT. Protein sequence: CASSPGTANSPLHF.

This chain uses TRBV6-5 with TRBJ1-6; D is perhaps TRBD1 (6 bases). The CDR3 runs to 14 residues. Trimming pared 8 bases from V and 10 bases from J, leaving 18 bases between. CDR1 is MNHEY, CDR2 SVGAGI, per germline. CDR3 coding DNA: TGTGCCAGCGGCCCCGGGGGGGCCGGGTCACCCCTCCACTTT. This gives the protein CASGPGGAGSPLHF.

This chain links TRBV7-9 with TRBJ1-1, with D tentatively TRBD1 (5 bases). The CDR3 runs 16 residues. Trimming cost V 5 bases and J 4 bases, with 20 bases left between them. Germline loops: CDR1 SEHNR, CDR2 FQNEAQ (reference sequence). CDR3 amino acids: CASSPPNRGRGTEAFF. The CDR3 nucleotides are TGTGCCAGCAGCCCACCGAACCGGGGGAGAGGCACTGAAGCTTTCTTT.

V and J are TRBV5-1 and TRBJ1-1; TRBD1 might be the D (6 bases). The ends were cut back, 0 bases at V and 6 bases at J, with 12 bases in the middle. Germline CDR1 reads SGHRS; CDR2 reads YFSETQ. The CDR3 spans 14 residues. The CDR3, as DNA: TGCGCCAGCAGCTTGGACTCGGGGGGGCCTGAAGCTTTCTTT. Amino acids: CASSLDSGGPEAFF.

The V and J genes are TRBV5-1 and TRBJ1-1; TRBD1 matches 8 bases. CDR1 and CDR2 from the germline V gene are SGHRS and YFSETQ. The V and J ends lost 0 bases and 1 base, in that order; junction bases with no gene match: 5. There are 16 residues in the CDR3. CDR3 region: CASSLVAGGPNTEAFF. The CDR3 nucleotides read TGCGCCAGCAGCTTGGTGGCAGGGGGCCCGAACACTGAAGCTTTCTTT.

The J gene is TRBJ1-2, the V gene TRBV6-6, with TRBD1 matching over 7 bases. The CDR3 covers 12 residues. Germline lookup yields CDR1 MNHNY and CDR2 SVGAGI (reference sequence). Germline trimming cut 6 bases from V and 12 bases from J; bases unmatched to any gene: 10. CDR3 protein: CASRTGALMNTF. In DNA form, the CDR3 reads TGTGCCAGCAGAACAGGGGCCTTAATGAACACCTTC.

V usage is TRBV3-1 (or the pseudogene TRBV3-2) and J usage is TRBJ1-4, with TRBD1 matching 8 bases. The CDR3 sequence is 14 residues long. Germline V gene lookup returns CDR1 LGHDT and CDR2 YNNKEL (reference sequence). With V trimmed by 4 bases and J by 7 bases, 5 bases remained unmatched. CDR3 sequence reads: CASSPSGQAEKLFF. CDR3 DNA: TGTGCCAGCAGCCCCTCGGGACAGGCTGAAAAACTGTTTTTT.

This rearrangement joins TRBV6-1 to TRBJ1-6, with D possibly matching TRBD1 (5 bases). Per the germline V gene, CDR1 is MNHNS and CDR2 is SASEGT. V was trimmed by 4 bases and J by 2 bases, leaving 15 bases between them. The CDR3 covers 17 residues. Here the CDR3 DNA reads TGTGCCAGCAGTGCCCCCGGGAGGGACCCCTATAATTCACCCCTCCACTTT. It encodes CASSAPGRDPYNSPLHF.

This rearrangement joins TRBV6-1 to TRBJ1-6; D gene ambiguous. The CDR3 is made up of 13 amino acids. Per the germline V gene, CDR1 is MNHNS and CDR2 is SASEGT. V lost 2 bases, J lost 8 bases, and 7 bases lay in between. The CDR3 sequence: CASSEQEDSPLHF. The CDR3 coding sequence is TGTGCCAGCAGTGAACAGGAAGATTCACCCCTCCACTTT.

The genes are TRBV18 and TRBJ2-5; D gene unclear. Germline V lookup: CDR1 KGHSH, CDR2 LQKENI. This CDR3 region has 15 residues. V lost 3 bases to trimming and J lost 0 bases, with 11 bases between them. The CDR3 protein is CASSPQASYQETQYF. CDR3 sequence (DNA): TGTGCCAGCTCACCCCAGGCTTCGTACCAAGAGACCCAGTACTTC.

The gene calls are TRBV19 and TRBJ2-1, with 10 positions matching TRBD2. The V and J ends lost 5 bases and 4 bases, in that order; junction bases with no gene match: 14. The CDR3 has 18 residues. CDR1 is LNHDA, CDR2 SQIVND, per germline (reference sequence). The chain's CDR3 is CASSFGASGGPGYNEQFF. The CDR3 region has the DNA TGTGCCAGTAGTTTCGGAGCTAGCGGGGGCCCGGGGTACAATGAGCAGTTCTTC.

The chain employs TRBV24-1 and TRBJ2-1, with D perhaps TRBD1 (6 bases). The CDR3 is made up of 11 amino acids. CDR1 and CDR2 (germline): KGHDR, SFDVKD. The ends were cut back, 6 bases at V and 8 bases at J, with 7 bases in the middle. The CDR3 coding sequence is TGTGCCACCAGTCAGGGGTATGAGCAGTTCTTC. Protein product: CATSQGYEQFF.

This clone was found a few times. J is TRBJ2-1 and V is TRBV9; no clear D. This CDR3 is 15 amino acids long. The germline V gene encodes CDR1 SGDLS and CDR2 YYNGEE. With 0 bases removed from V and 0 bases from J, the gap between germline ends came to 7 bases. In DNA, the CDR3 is TGTGCCAGCAGCGTAGGGCAAAGCTCCTACAATGAGCAGTTCTTC. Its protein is CASSVGQSSYNEQFF.

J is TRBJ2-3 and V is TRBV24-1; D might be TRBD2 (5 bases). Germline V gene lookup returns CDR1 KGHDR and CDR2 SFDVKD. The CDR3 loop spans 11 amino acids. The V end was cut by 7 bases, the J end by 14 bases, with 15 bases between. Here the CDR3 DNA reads TGTGCCACCAGGAAGGGAGCAACGTGGTATTTT. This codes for CATRKGATWYF.

The chain's CDR3 is CASTNWAHSPRGYGYTF. CDR3 sequence (DNA): TGTGCCAGCACCAATTGGGCCCATAGCCCAAGAGGGTATGGCTACACCTTC. This sequence joins TRBV3-1 (or the pseudogene TRBV3-2) and TRBJ1-2; D is unclear. V gave up 7 bases and J gave up 5 bases, with 26 bases separating them. Germline CDR1 LGHDT, CDR2 YNNKEL (reference sequence). This CDR3 region has 17 residues.

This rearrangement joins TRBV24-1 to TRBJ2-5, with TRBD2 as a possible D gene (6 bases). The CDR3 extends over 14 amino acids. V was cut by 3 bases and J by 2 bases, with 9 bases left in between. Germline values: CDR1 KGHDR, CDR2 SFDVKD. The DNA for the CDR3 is TGTGCCACCAGTGATCCCGGGGGACAAGAGACCCAGTACTTC. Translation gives CATSDPGGQETQYF.

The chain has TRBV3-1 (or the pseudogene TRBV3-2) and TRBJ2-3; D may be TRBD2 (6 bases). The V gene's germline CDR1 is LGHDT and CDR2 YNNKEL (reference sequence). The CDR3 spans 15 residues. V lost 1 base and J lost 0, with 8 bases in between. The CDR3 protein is CASSQVAGSTDTQYF. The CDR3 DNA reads TGTGCCAGCAGCCAAGTGGCGGGGAGCACAGATACGCAGTATTTT.

CDR3 sequence (DNA): TGTGCCAGTAGGTCCGGTTCTCAGCCCCAGCATTTT. Translation: CASRSGSQPQHF. The genes are TRBV19 and TRBJ1-5, with no clear D. V was shortened by 6 bases and J by 6 bases, with 9 bases between the two germline ends. The CDR3 is 12 residues long. The V gene's germline CDR1 is LNHDA and CDR2 SQIVND (reference sequence).

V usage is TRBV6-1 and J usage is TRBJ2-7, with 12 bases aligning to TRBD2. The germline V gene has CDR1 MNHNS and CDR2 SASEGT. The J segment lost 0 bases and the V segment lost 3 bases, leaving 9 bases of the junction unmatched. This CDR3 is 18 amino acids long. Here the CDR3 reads CASSERLAGVSSSYEQYF. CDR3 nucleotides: TGTGCCAGCAGTGAGAGACTAGCGGGGGTTTCTAGCTCCTACGAGCAGTACTTC.

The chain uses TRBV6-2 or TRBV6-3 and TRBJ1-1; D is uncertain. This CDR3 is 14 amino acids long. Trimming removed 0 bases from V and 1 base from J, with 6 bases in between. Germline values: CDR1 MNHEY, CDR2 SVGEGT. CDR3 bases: TGTGCCAGCAGTTACTCCCCGGGGAACACTGAAGCTTTCTTT. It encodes CASSYSPGNTEAFF.